This T cell receptor beta chain was captured in a study of molecular identifiers for immune sequencing clone quantification. Background on the study: Across replicate runs, RNA obtained from 20,000 or 100,000 naive CD8 cells was divided into five, with four undergoing sequencing.

Comments on this clonotype: Antigen unknown.

In germline, CDR1 is SQVTM, CDR2 ANQGSEA. Trimming stripped 6 bases from V and 0 bases from J, with 8 bases between. The CDR3 extends over 12 amino acids. With RNA at 10%, 30% or 50%, naive CD8 libraries came from around 20,000 to 990,000 sorted cells. Study observations and caveats: Identical TCR molecules sharing a barcode could underestimate highly expanded clone sizes. Detectable among about a million naive cells, according to reports, was Jurkat TCR RNA spiked in from one cell.

MiXCR, run by TCRdb on the PCR reads, gives a single entry per CDR3 protein. The data contain approximately 90,000 distinct CDR3 sequences, approximately 25% of them singletons. The source is a human donor in good health. Some libraries in this study had Jurkat cell RNA spiked in. The sequenced sample was naive CD8+ T cells from blood, with Jurkat cell RNA spiked in. As to subset: FACS-sorted CD8+CD4-CCR7+CD45RA+ naive T cells. The chain is built from TRBV29-1 and TRBJ1-1; D unclear. The CDR3 loop is CSVAQMNTEAFF. The CDR3 nucleotides read TGCAGCGTGGCTCAGATGAACACTGAAGCTTTCTTT.